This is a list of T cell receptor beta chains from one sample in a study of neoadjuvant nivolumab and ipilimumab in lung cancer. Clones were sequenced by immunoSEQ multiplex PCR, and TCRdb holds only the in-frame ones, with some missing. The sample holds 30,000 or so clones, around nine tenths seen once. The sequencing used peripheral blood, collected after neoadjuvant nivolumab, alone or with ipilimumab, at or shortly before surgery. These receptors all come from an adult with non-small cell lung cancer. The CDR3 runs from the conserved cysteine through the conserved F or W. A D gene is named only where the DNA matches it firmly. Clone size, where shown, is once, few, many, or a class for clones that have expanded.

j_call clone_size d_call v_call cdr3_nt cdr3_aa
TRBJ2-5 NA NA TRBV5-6 TGTGCCAGCAGCCCCCAGGGTGCCCTAGCGAAGACCCAGTACTTC CASSPQGALAKTQYF
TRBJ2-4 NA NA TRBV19 TGTGCCAGTAGTACACACCAAGCCGGAAGGGACATTCAGTACTTC CASSTHQAGRDIQYF
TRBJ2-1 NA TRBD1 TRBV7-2 TGTGCCAGCATCACCGGGACAGGGGACTACAATGAGCAGTTCTTC CASITGTGDYNEQFF
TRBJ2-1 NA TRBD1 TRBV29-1 TGCAGCGTTGGGTATAGGGACAGGGGATACAATGAGCAGTTCTTC CSVGYRDRGYNEQFF
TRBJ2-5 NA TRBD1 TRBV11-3 TGTGCCAGCAGCCCAGGACAGGGCTCGTGGCAAGAGACCCAGTACTTC CASSPGQGSWQETQYF
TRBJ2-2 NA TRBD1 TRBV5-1 TGCGCCAGCAGCTTCGGGACAGGGGGCGGCCGGGGCACCGGGGAGCTGTTTTTT CASSFGTGGGRGTGELFF
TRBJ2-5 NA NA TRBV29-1 TGCAGCGTTGGTCAAGAGACCCAGTACTTC CSVGQETQYF
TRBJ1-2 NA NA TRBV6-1 TGTGCCAGCAGTGCCACAGGGCCCTATGGCTACACCTTC CASSATGPYGYTF
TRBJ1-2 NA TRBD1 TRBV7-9 TGTGCCAGCAGTCCTCAGGGGGCTGGTGGCTACACCTTC CASSPQGAGGYTF
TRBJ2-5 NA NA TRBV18 TGTGCCAGCTCACCACAGGGACAGACCCAGTACTTC CASSPQGQTQYF
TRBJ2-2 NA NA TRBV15 TGTGCCACCAGCAGAGCCAGAGGGGTCACCGGGGAGCTGTTTTTT CATSRARGVTGELFF
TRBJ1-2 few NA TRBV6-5 TGTGCCAGCAGTTTACAGCCTGCCTATGGCTACACCTTC CASSLQPAYGYTF
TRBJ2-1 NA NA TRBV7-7 TGTGCCAGCAGCTCCAACAGGGAGAATGAGCAGTTCTTC CASSSNRENEQFF
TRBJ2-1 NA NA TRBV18 TGTGCCAGCTCTCCTCAGAGGCGTGGCGAGCAGTTCTTC CASSPQRRGEQFF
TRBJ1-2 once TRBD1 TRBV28 TGTGCCAGCACCCAGGCGGGACAGGGTAATGGCTACACCTTC CASTQAGQGNGYTF
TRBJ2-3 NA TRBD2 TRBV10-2 TGCGCCAGCAGTGAGATTAGCGGGGGGTCCTCCGAAGATACGCAGTATTTT CASSEISGGSSEDTQYF
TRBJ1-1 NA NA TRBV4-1 TGCGCCAGCAGCCAACGAACAGGGTTCGCCACTGAAGCTTTCTTT CASSQRTGFATEAFF
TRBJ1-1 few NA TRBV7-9 TGTGCCAGCAGCATGAGACAGGTCGGGACTGAAGCTTTCTTT CASSMRQVGTEAFF
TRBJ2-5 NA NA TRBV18 TGTGCCAGCTCACCAAAAGAGACCCAGTACTTC CASSPKETQYF
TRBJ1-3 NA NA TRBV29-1 TGCAGCGTAAGACCCGTCTCTGGAAACACCATATATTTT CSVRPVSGNTIYF
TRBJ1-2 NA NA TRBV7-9 TGTGCCAGCAGCTTACGGGATAGCGACGGCTACACCTTC CASSLRDSDGYTF
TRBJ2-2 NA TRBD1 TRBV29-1 TGCAGCGTGGGGACAGGGGTTGTCACCGGGGAGCTGTTTTTT CSVGTGVVTGELFF
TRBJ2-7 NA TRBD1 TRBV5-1 TGCGCCAGCAGTTCCTCGGGACAGTCGAGCGAGCAGTACTTC CASSSSGQSSEQYF
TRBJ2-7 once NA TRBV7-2 TGTGCCAGCAGCTTATTGGCCGGGACGCTATCCTACGAGCAGTACTTC CASSLLAGTLSYEQYF
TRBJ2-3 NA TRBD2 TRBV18 TGTGCCAGCTCACCACCCAGCAACGGGGGGTGGGAAGATACGCAGTATTTT CASSPPSNGGWEDTQYF
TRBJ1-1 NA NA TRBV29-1 TGCAGCGTAGCACAGACACGGGGAACTGAAGCTTTCTTT CSVAQTRGTEAFF
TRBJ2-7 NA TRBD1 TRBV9 TGTGCCAGCAGCGTTTGGGCTGGGACAGGCCTCTACGAGCAGTACTTC CASSVWAGTGLYEQYF
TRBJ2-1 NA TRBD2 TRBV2 TGTGCCAGCAGTGAAGTAGGTGGTCTAGCGGACAATGAGCAGTTCTTC CASSEVGGLADNEQFF
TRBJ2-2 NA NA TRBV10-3 TGTGCCACCCTGCCAGGTACAAAACGAAACACCGGGGAGCTGTTTTTT CATLPGTKRNTGELFF
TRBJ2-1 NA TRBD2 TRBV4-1 TGCGCCAGCAGCCAAGGGGGAGGGCGGATGACCTACAATGAGCAGTTCTTC CASSQGGGRMTYNEQFF
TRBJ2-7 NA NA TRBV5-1 TGCGCCAGCAGCTCTGGTAACTGGAACTCCTACGAGCAGTACTTC CASSSGNWNSYEQYF
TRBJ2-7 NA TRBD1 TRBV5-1 TGCGCCAGCAGCTCTGGACAGGGGGCCTCCTACGAGCAGTACTTC CASSSGQGASYEQYF
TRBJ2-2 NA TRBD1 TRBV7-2 TGTGCCAGCAGCGCCCTGGGACAGTCAGCCGGGGAGCTGTTTTTT CASSALGQSAGELFF
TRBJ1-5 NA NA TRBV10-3 TGTGCCATCAGCCCAGGGGTACTTAGCAATCAGCCCCAGCATTTT CAISPGVLSNQPQHF
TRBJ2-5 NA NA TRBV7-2 TGTGCCAGCAGCTTAAAGGCAGGGGAAGAGACCCAGTACTTC CASSLKAGEETQYF
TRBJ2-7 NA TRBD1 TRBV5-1 TGCGCCAGCAGCTTGGGGGACAGCTTCTACGAGCAGTACTTC CASSLGDSFYEQYF
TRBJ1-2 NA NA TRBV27 TGTGCCAGCAAGCTGGTCGGGGGGGGCTACACCTTC CASKLVGGGYTF
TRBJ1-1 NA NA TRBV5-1 TGCGCCAGCAGTTCGGGGGGAGTCAGTGAAGCTTTCTTT CASSSGGVSEAFF
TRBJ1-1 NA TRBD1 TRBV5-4 TGTGCCAGCAGCCGGGACAGGGGGTTGGACACTGAAGCTTTCTTT CASSRDRGLDTEAFF
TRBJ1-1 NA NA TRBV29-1 TGCAGCGTCGCCCGAGGCGGGGGTTGGTCGGGGAACACTGAAGCTTTCTTT CSVARGGGWSGNTEAFF
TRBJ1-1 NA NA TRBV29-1 TGCAGCGCCTTCGGCGGGAACACTGAAGCTTTCTTT CSAFGGNTEAFF
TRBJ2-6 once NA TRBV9 TGTGCCAGCAGCGTAGGGGCAGGTGTCCTCTCTGGGGCCAACGTCCTGACTTTC CASSVGAGVLSGANVLTF
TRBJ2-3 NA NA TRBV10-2 TGCGCCACCAAGCCCGTTCAGGGTACAGATACGCAGTATTTT CATKPVQGTDTQYF
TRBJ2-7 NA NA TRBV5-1 TGCGCCAGCAGCTTGGATGACTCCTCTCCGCCGTACTTC CASSLDDSSPPYF
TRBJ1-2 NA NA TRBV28 TGTGCCAGCAGTTCGTCCGACGTCGTCGGCTATGGCTACACCTTC CASSSSDVVGYGYTF
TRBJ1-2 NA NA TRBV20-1 TGCAGTGCTAGAGCCTATGGCTACACCTTC CSARAYGYTF
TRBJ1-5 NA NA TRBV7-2 TGTGCCAGCAGCCCAGACGGCAGGTCAAATCAGCCCCAGCATTTT CASSPDGRSNQPQHF
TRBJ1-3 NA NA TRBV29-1 TGCAGCGCCGGACAGACGGGAAACACCATATATTTT CSAGQTGNTIYF
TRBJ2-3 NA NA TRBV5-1 TGCGCCAGCAGCTTGGAAGGCAGGGAGACAGATACGCAGTATTTT CASSLEGRETDTQYF
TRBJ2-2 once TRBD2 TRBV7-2 TGTGCCAGCAGCCAAACTAGCGGGGTAAACACCGGGGAGCTGTTTTTT CASSQTSGVNTGELFF
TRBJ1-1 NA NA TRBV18 TGTGCCAGCTCACCAGGGCAGGACACTGAAGCTTTCTTT CASSPGQDTEAFF
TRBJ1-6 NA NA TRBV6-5 TGTGCCAGCAGTTACGGGGGGGCGGACGATAATTCACCCCTCCACTTT CASSYGGADDNSPLHF
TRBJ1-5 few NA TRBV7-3 TGTGCCAGCAGCTTAGGGGAAAATCAGCCCCAGCATTTT CASSLGENQPQHF
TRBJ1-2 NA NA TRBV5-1 TGCGCCAGCAGCTTGGACAGGAGATTCAACACCTTC CASSLDRRFNTF
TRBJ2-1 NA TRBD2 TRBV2 TGTGCCAGCGACAGCGGGGGAAGGAATGAGCAGTTCTTC CASDSGGRNEQFF
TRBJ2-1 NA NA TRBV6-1 TGTGCCAGCAGTGAACAGAGCTCCTACAATGAGCAGTTCTTC CASSEQSSYNEQFF
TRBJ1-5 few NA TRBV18 TGTGCCAGCTCACCAGGGAGGCAGTGGCCCCAGCATTTT CASSPGRQWPQHF
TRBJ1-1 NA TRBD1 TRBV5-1 TGCGCCAGCAGCTTGGTACAGGGGGGGTTCTCTGAAGCTTTCTTT CASSLVQGGFSEAFF
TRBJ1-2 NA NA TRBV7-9 TGTGCCAGCAGCTTCGGGAACTATGGCTACACCTTC CASSFGNYGYTF